This T cell receptor beta chain was captured in a study of PD-1 blockade in classical Hodgkin lymphoma. General study results and limits: Healthy donors were reported to have higher baseline TCR diversity than newly diagnosed patients.

Time point given: newly diagnosed, previously untreated cHL patient sample. Untreated, newly diagnosed classical Hodgkin lymphoma PBMCs served for comparison. As for this clone: Antigen specificity is unknown.

This CDR3 is built from 16 residues. V shed 4 bases, J shed 0 bases, and the junction held 6 bases outside the gene matches. In germline, CDR1 is MNHEY, CDR2 SMNVEV (reference sequence). Libraries were prepared by immunoSEQ multiplex PCR; TCRdb keeps only in-frame clonotypes and omits some of them. The sample has over 15,000 clones, 75% to 90% seen once. The specimen sequenced was peripheral blood mononuclear cells (PBMCs). The chain employs TRBV27 and TRBJ2-4; 7 nucleotides line up with TRBD1. The receptor's source is a human donor with classical Hodgkin lymphoma. The CDR3 loop reads CASSSGQILAKNIQYF. The DNA for the CDR3 is TGTGCCAGCAGTTCGGGACAGATTTTAGCCAAAAACATTCAGTACTTC.